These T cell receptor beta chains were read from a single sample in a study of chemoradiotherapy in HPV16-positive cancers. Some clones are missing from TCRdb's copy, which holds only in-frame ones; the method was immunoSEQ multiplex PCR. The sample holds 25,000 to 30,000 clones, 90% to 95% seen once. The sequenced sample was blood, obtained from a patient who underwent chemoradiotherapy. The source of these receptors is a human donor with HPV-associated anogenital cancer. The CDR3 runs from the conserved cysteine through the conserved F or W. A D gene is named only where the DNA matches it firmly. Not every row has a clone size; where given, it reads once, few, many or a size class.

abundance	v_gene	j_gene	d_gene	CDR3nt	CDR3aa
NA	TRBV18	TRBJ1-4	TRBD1	TGTGCCAGCTCACCGCCGGGACAGTATAATGAAAAACTGTTTTTT	CASSPPGQYNEKLFF
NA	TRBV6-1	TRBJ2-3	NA	TGTGCCAGCAGTATAGGGGGTGTGAGCACAGATACGCAGTATTTT	CASSIGGVSTDTQYF
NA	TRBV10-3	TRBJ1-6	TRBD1	TGTGCCATCAGCGGGACAGCTAGAAATTCACCCCTCCACTTT	CAISGTARNSPLHF
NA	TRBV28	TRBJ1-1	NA	TGTGCCAGCAGTTTACTATCAGGTTGGGTGCCTGAAGCTTTCTTT	CASSLLSGWVPEAFF
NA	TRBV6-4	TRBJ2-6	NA	TGTGCCAGCAGTGAAGAAATATCTGGGGCCAACGTCCTGACTTTC	CASSEEISGANVLTF
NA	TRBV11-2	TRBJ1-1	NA	TGTGCCAGCAGCTTAGGGGGTCTTGGGTTTGGTGAAGCTTTCTTT	CASSLGGLGFGEAFF
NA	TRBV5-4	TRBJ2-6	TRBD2	TGTGCCAGCAGCAGCGGACTAGCGGGAGCTGGGGCCAACGTCCTGACTTTC	CASSSGLAGAGANVLTF
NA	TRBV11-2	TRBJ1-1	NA	TGTGCCAGCAGCCATACGAAGACGGGGAACACTGAAGCTTTCTTT	CASSHTKTGNTEAFF
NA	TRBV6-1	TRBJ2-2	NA	TGTGCCAGCAGCACAGTGTCCTCGAACACCGGGGAGCTGTTTTTT	CASSTVSSNTGELFF
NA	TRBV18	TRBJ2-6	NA	TGTGCCAGCTCACCAGGGACCGGGGCCAACGTCCTGACTTTC	CASSPGTGANVLTF
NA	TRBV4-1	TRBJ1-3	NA	TGCGCCAGCAGCCCGGACACTCACTCTGGAAACACCATATATTTT	CASSPDTHSGNTIYF
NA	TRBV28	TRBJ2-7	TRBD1	TGTGCCAGCAGCCCACAGGGGGCCTTATCCTACGAGCAGTACTTC	CASSPQGALSYEQYF
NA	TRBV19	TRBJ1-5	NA	TGTGCCAGCACGGACGGTGCGGGGCAGCCCCAGCATTTT	CASTDGAGQPQHF
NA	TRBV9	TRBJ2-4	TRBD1	TGTGCCAGCAGCGTTGGACAGGTCGACATTCAGTACTTC	CASSVGQVDIQYF
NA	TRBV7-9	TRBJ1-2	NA	TGTGCCAGCAGCCGCGGTGCGGAGGGAGGTGGCTACACCTTC	CASSRGAEGGGYTF
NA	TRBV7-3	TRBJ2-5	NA	TGTGCCAGCAGCTTAGGGGGGATCTGGGAGACCCAGTACTTC	CASSLGGIWETQYF
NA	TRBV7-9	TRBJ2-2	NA	TGTGCCAGCAGCATCGGCCCGAACACCGGGGAGCTGTTTTTT	CASSIGPNTGELFF
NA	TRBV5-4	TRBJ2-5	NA	TGTGCCAGCAGCATAAGGGTTGGCCAAGAGACCCAGTACTTC	CASSIRVGQETQYF
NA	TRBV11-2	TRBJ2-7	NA	TGTGCCAGCAGCTTAGAGGGGTTTTCCTACGAGCAGTACTTC	CASSLEGFSYEQYF
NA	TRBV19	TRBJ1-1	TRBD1	TGTGCCAGTAGTATTATTACAGGGGGCACTGAAGCTTTCTTT	CASSIITGGTEAFF
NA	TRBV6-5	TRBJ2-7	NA	TGTGCCAGCAGCAACACCCGACAAACCTACGAGCAGTACTTC	CASSNTRQTYEQYF
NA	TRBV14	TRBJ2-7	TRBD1	TGTGCCAGCAGCCGCCTCACCGGGACAGTCTCCTACGAGCAGTACTTC	CASSRLTGTVSYEQYF
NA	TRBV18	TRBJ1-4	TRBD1	TGTGCCAGCTCACCGACAGGGGCTAATGAAAAACTGTTTTTT	CASSPTGANEKLFF
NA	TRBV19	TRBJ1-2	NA	TGTGCCAGTAGCGGGGAGTTTAGGGACGGACCTCACTATGGCTACACCTTC	CASSGEFRDGPHYGYTF
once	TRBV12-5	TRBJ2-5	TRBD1	TGTGCTAGTGGCCGAACAGGGGAGGAGACCCAGTACTTC	CASGRTGEETQYF
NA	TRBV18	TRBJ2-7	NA	TGTGCCAGCTCGGGCAGCTCCTACGAGCAGTACTTC	CASSGSSYEQYF
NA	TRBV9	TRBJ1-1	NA	TGTGCCAGCAGCGTGGCCATGAACACTGAAGCTTTCTTT	CASSVAMNTEAFF
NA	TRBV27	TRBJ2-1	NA	TGTGCCAGCAGTTCCCTGGACCCAGCGGATGAGCAGTTCTTC	CASSSLDPADEQFF
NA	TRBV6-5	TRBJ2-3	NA	TGTGCCAGCAGTTCTCCGGGAGAATCGGGAACGCAGTATTTT	CASSSPGESGTQYF
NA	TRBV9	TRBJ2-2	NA	TGTGCCAGCAGCTACGAAGGGGGTCTCGGCGGAAACGGGGAGCTGTTTTTT	CASSYEGGLGGNGELFF
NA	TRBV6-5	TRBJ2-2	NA	TGTGCCAGCAGTTACTCGAATGGCGGGGAGCTGTTTTTT	CASSYSNGGELFF
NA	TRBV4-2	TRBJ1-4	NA	TGTGCCAGCAGCCAAGACCCTACAGGGTTTGGTGAAAAACTGTTTTTT	CASSQDPTGFGEKLFF
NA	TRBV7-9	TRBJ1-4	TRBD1	TGTGCCAGCAGCCCCGGGACAGGGGGAACTAATGAAAAACTGTTTTTT	CASSPGTGGTNEKLFF
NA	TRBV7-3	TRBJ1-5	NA	TGTGCCAGCAGCATGACTCCGGGGCAGCCCCAGCATTTT	CASSMTPGQPQHF
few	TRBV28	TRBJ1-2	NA	TGTGCCAGCAGTTCATATAACTATGGCTACACCTTC	CASSSYNYGYTF
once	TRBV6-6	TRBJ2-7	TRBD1	TGTGCCAGCAGTTATCAGGGGGCCCCTACGTACGAGCAGTACTTC	CASSYQGAPTYEQYF
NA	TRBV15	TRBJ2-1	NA	TGTGCCACCAGCAGAGATGAAGGGGATGAGCAGTTCTTC	CATSRDEGDEQFF